The 30 T cell receptor beta chains in this list originate from one sample, sequenced in a study of a mutant IDH1 vaccine in newly diagnosed glioma. The time point was: baseline, week 1 (first vaccination visit). The treatment denotes: pre-vaccination baseline after standard-of-care therapy. Clones were read by immunoSEQ multiplex PCR, and TCRdb kept only the in-frame ones, dropping some. The sample includes tens of thousands of clones, around 82% of them seen just once. The source material was peripheral blood mononuclear cells (PBMCs), sampled from a glioma patient treated with radiotherapy, temozolomide or both. These receptor sequences come from a woman between 18 and 29 years old with glioma. Some clones in this sample may be carry-over from other donors' samples.

This chain uses TRBV5-6 with TRBJ1-5, with unresolved D. CDR3 length equals 15 residues. Between the trimmed V and J ends, which lost 2 bases and 2 bases, there was a span of 11 bases. Germline lookup yields CDR1 SGHDT and CDR2 YYEEEE. The DNA of the CDR3 is TGTGCCAGCAGCTTCCGGGCCCTAGGCAATCAGCCCCAGCATTTT. Translating it yields CASSFRALGNQPQHF.

The chain recombines TRBV7-8 with TRBJ1-5, with D unclear. V lost 8 bases to trimming and J lost 2 bases, with 13 bases between them. CDR1 and CDR2 from the germline V gene are SGHVS and FQNEAQ. CDR3 size: 14 residues. CDR3 protein: CASRLVGGNQPQHF. The CDR3 nucleotides are TGTGCCAGCCGGCTCGTCGGAGGCAATCAGCCCCAGCATTTT.

This clone was seen a few times. V usage is TRBV5-1 and J usage is TRBJ2-5; D gene uncertain. The CDR3 spans 11 residues. Trimming cost V 0 bases and J 5 bases, with 2 bases left between them. The germline gives CDR1 SGHRS, CDR2 YFSETQ. The DNA of the CDR3 is TGCGCCAGCAGCTTGGATGAGACCCAGTACTTC. Its protein is CASSLDETQYF.

This clone came up a few times. This chain joins TRBV6-1 and TRBJ1-6; no reliable D call. Trimming took off 4 bases at V and 10 bases at J, with 5 bases between the two ends. Per germline, CDR1 MNHNS and CDR2 SASEGT. The CDR3 sequence is 11 residues long. The CDR3 reads CASSGFSPLHF. The CDR3 DNA follows: TGTGCCAGCAGTGGGTTCTCACCCCTCCACTTT.

The table lists this clone with a count of one. The genes are TRBV6-1 and TRBJ2-5; TRBD2 matches at 9 bases. CDR3 length: 13 amino acids. Germline lookup yields CDR1 MNHNS and CDR2 SASEGT. Trimming cost V 5 bases and J 4 bases; bases outside gene matches: 2. CDR3 sequence: CASSLSGGETQYF. As DNA, the CDR3 is TGTGCCAGCAGTCTTAGCGGGGGAGAGACCCAGTACTTC.

This rearrangement joins TRBV19 to TRBJ1-1, with unresolved D. This CDR3 region has 13 residues. Trimming cost V 4 bases and J 10 bases, with 16 bases left between them. The germline V gene has CDR1 LNHDA and CDR2 SQIVND (reference sequence). The CDR3 reads CASSNPRVTGAFF. The CDR3 DNA follows: TGTGCCAGTAGTAACCCGCGGGTCACCGGAGCTTTCTTT.

The chain carries TRBV7-2 and TRBJ2-7; D is possibly TRBD1 or TRBD2 (5 bases each). The CDR3 contains 16 residues. Germline CDR1 SGHTA, CDR2 FQGNSA. Trimming left V 5 bases short and J 0 bases short, with 17 bases between. The CDR3 region has the DNA TGTGCCAGCAGCCTCTCGGGGACCCAGAGCTCCTACGAGCAGTACTTC. This gives the protein CASSLSGTQSSYEQYF.

V gene TRBV5-1 combines with J gene TRBJ1-4; 10 bases agree with TRBD1. The CDR3 contains 15 residues. CDR1 is SGHRS and CDR2 is YFSETQ in the germline V gene. The trim removed 0 bases at V and 8 bases at J, leaving 4 bases unmatched. The CDR3 DNA reads as TGCGCCAGCAGCTTGGGGGACAGGGGTGGAGAAAAACTGTTTTTT. Translated: CASSLGDRGGEKLFF. Full variable domain (outside the CDR3, taken from reference TRBV5-1 and TRBJ1-4): KAGVTQTPRYLIKTRGQQVTLSCSPISGHRSVSWYQQTPGQGLQFLFEYFSETQRNKGNFPGRFSGRQFSNSRSEMNVSTLELGDSALYLCASSLGDRGGEKLFFGSGTQLSVL.

The rearrangement joins TRBV6-5 to TRBJ1-5; possibly TRBD1 for D (6 bases). Between the trimmed V and J ends, which lost 8 bases and 4 bases, there was a span of 12 bases. The CDR3 sequence is 13 residues long. CDR1 is MNHEY and CDR2 is SVGAGI in the germline V gene. This CDR3 is CASFPGANQPQHF. The CDR3 coding sequence is TGTGCCAGCTTCCCGGGGGCAAATCAGCCCCAGCATTTT.

This clone has only one observation. The V gene is TRBV5-4, the J gene TRBJ2-3; TRBD1 or TRBD2 may be the D gene (5 bases each). The CDR3 totals 15 residues. Germline V gene lookup returns CDR1 SGHNT and CDR2 YYREEE (reference sequence). V lost 2 bases and J 0 bases, leaving 10 bases between the germline ends. CDR3 region: CASSFWGISTDTQYF. The CDR3 DNA reads as TGTGCCAGCAGCTTCTGGGGGATAAGCACAGATACGCAGTATTTT.

The V gene is TRBV7-2, the J gene TRBJ1-2; maybe TRBD1 (5 bases). V was shortened by 5 bases and J by 8 bases, with 24 bases between the two germline ends. The CDR3 contains 16 residues. Germline-derived CDR1 and CDR2 are SGHTA and FQGNSA. CDR3 residues: CASSLSPRDGTVGYTF. CDR3 nucleotide sequence: TGTGCCAGCAGCCTAAGCCCCAGGGACGGGACGGTGGGCTACACCTTC.

The chain employs TRBV29-1 and TRBJ1-1; TRBD1 matches 7 bases. The germline gives CDR1 SQVTM, CDR2 ANQGSEA. The CDR3 extends over 13 amino acids. V dropped 3 bases and J dropped 0; count of bases not matched to a gene: 1. This CDR3 is CSVETGMNTEAFF. The CDR3, as DNA: TGCAGCGTTGAGACAGGGATGAACACTGAAGCTTTCTTT.

A remark on this clone: One end of the junction is discordant with germline, which a read error may explain. The rearrangement links TRBV7-7 to TRBJ1-4; tentatively, D is TRBD1 (6 bases). The CDR3 length is 14 residues. Germline V gives CDR1 SSHAT, CDR2 FNYEAQ (reference sequence). The CDR3 sequence is CASSLEAGVEKLFF. CDR3 coding DNA: TGTGCTAGCAGCTTAGAGGCAGGGGTAGAAAAACTGTTTTTT.

The chain employs TRBV18 and TRBJ2-3; no reliable D call. The CDR3 consists of 12 residues. Trimming pared 5 bases from V and 8 bases from J, leaving 11 bases between. Germline V CDR1 and CDR2: KGHSH, LQKENI. In nucleotides, the CDR3 is TGTGCCAGCTCAGAGCAAGCCATTACGCAGTATTTT. This sequence encodes CASSEQAITQYF.

This clone showed up just a few times. The chain carries TRBV29-1 and TRBJ2-1; a possible D gene is TRBD2 (6 bases). With 6 bases removed from V and 6 bases from J, the gap between germline ends came to 18 bases. The CDR3 totals 14 residues. The V gene's germline CDR1 is SQVTM and CDR2 ANQGSEA. The CDR3 is CSVPRGLLTNEQFF. The CDR3 nucleotides read TGCAGCGTGCCCCGGGGGTTACTTACCAATGAGCAGTTCTTC.

The rearrangement uses TRBV5-6 and TRBJ2-2, with 8 bases that match TRBD1. Germline-derived CDR1 and CDR2 are SGHDT and YYEEEE. The CDR3 is made up of 19 amino acids. V shed 4 bases and J 3 bases; nucleotides not matched to a gene: 17. The CDR3 loop reads CASSHYTGTGFFDTGELFF. Here the CDR3 DNA reads TGTGCCAGCAGCCATTACACCGGGACAGGTTTTTTCGACACCGGGGAGCTGTTTTTT.

This clone was counted between two and nine times. The chain carries TRBV19 and TRBJ1-1; no firm D call. The V gene's germline CDR1 is LNHDA and CDR2 SQIVND (reference sequence). V was trimmed by 6 bases and J by 1 base, leaving 3 bases between them. This CDR3 is built from 11 residues. CDR3 DNA: TGTGCCAGTAGGCAGAACACTGAAGCTTTCTTT. This codes for CASRQNTEAFF.

This rearrangement joins TRBV29-1 to TRBJ2-3; 9 bases map to TRBD1. Germline V CDR1 and CDR2: SQVTM, ANQGSEA. The CDR3 is 12 residues long. V dropped 7 bases and J dropped 4; count of bases not matched to a gene: 3. Here the CDR3 DNA reads TGCAGCGCACAGGGGGCTGCAGATACGCAGTATTTT. Translation: CSAQGAADTQYF.

The V gene is TRBV29-1, the J gene TRBJ1-2; tentative D call: TRBD1 (6 bases). V dropped 3 bases and J dropped 6 bases, with 20 bases sitting between them. Germline CDR1 SQVTM, CDR2 ANQGSEA. The CDR3 contains 15 residues. CDR3 nucleotide sequence: TGCAGCGTTGACCCCACCAGGGGAATAAACCATGGCTACACCTTC. Its translation is CSVDPTRGINHGYTF.

V is TRBV29-1 and J is TRBJ1-5; no definite D call. Deletions cut 5 bases from V and 1 base from J, with 9 bases between. The CDR3 is 13 residues long. CDR1 and CDR2 from the germline V gene are SQVTM and ANQGSEA. The CDR3 reads CSVSSGSNQPQHF. CDR3 coding DNA: TGCAGCGTTAGTTCCGGCAGCAATCAGCCCCAGCATTTT.

The chain has TRBV9 and TRBJ2-5, with TRBD1 matching 10 bases. This CDR3 has 15 residues. The trim removed 4 bases at V and 4 bases at J, leaving 7 bases unmatched. CDR1 is SGDLS and CDR2 is YYNGEE in the germline V gene. CDR3 amino acids: CASSPGDRGAETQYF. The CDR3 DNA sequence: TGTGCCAGCAGCCCCGGGGACAGGGGAGCAGAGACCCAGTACTTC.

The chain employs TRBV10-3 and TRBJ1-1; D is possibly TRBD1 (5 bases). The CDR3 has 17 residues. Germline V gives CDR1 ENHRY, CDR2 SYGVKD. Trimming took off 3 bases at V and 0 bases at J, with 17 bases between the two ends. CDR3: CAISDVLRVGLNTEAFF. In DNA, the CDR3 is TGTGCCATCAGTGATGTTCTTAGAGTGGGGCTGAACACTGAAGCTTTCTTT.

The CDR3 here is CASSLGGGTGNTIYF. The CDR3 nucleotides read TGTGCCAGCAGCCTAGGAGGAGGGACTGGAAACACCATATATTTT. The gene calls are TRBV9 and TRBJ1-3; D gene uncertain. The CDR3 runs 15 residues. The germline V and J ends were trimmed by 4 bases and 2 bases, with 13 bases remaining between them. Germline assignment: CDR1 SGDLS and CDR2 YYNGEE.

The chain employs TRBV10-3 and TRBJ1-1; the D gene is possibly TRBD1 (5 bases). CDR3 length: 14 residues. Per germline, CDR1 ENHRY and CDR2 SYGVKD. V was shortened by 2 bases and J by 6 bases, with 13 bases between the two germline ends. The CDR3 is CAISEEGRFAEAFF. Here the CDR3 DNA reads TGTGCCATCAGTGAGGAGGGGCGGTTTGCTGAAGCTTTCTTT.

The rearrangement uses TRBV7-9 and TRBJ2-5; 12 bases are shared with TRBD2. CDR3 length: 16 residues. Germline assignment: CDR1 SEHNR and CDR2 FQNEAQ (reference sequence). V trimming: 4 bases; J trimming: 6 bases; junction bases outside the gene matches: 9. In DNA form, the CDR3 reads TGTGCCAGCAGCTGGCTAGCGGGGGGGCTTTCTCAGACCCAGTACTTC. This gives the protein CASSWLAGGLSQTQYF.

V gene TRBV4-3 combines with J gene TRBJ2-7, with D hard to call. The germline V gene has CDR1 LGHNA and CDR2 YSLEER. The ends were cut back, 5 bases at V and 0 bases at J, with 11 bases in the middle. This CDR3 spans 14 amino acids. Here the CDR3 reads CASSNDRVSYEQYF. The CDR3 region has the DNA TGCGCCAGCAGCAACGACCGCGTCTCCTACGAGCAGTACTTC.

This chain joins TRBV9 and TRBJ2-3; no definite D call. This CDR3 spans 13 amino acids. Germline lookup yields CDR1 SGDLS and CDR2 YYNGEE. The V and J ends lost 0 bases and 5 bases respectively, with 7 bases between them. The DNA for the CDR3 is TGTGCCAGCAGCGTAGACCCCGGAGATACGCAGTATTTT. It specifies CASSVDPGDTQYF.

The rearrangement joins TRBV6-6 to TRBJ1-2, with D possibly matching TRBD1 (6 bases). The CDR3 runs 13 residues. Germline V lookup: CDR1 MNHNY, CDR2 SVGAGI (reference sequence). Trimming left V 2 bases short and J 5 bases short, with 9 bases between. The CDR3 DNA reads TGTGCCAGCAGTTACCACAGGGTTTATGGCTACACCTTC. Residues: CASSYHRVYGYTF.

The chain links TRBV11-3 to TRBJ2-3; D gene uncertain. The CDR3 spans 13 residues. Deletions cut 5 bases from V and 5 bases from J, with 11 bases between. CDR1 is SGHNT and CDR2 is YENEEA in the germline V gene. This chain's CDR3 is CASSPGPLDTQYF. The DNA of the CDR3 is TGTGCCAGCAGCCCCGGTCCCCTAGATACGCAGTATTTT.

The rearrangement uses TRBV5-1 and TRBJ2-1, with D maybe TRBD2 (5 bases). CDR1 and CDR2 from the germline V gene are SGHRS and YFSETQ. The CDR3 totals 16 residues. Trimming pared 4 bases from V and 6 bases from J, leaving 20 bases between. The CDR3 is CASSPGLQPLPNEQFF. In DNA form, the CDR3 reads TGCGCCAGCAGCCCTGGACTCCAACCCCTCCCCAATGAGCAGTTCTTC.